The source of this T cell receptor (beta chain) is a study of immune heterogeneity within non-small cell lung tumors (dated by TCRdb to 2016 to 2019). Background on the whole study: Histology comprised several squamous cell carcinomas, more than 8 non-squamous carcinomas and 1 tumor not otherwise specified. For mutant peptides 8 to 11 amino acids long, netMHCpan-3.0 predicted neoantigen binding to the HLA alleles of each patient. Transcriptome data were available for just approximately 40 loci from about 13 patients, whereas TCR repertoire analysis spanned 60 or so tumor loci from under 18 patients. To examine intratumoral immune heterogeneity, the study used whole-exome sequencing, RNA-seq and TCR beta repertoire sequencing on multiple spatially distinct regions of each NSCLC tumor. On the study overall, not on this receptor specifically: High-frequency TCR beta clonotypes were found to be largely distinct between individual patients. Identical dominant CDR3B clonotypes recurred across loci within a patient, yet different tumor locations also harbored unique high-frequency clones. Local tumor mutational burden and local T-cell repertoire clonality had a statistically significant but moderate positive correlation (R about 0.3).

The TCR beta CDR3 region was amplified with a multiplex PCR system whose first round of roughly 11 cycles used 32 V-gene forward primers and 13 J-gene reverse primers. First-round PCR used a QIAGEN Multiplex PCR Kit, and primer sequences were filed in Chinese patent CN105087789A. Illumina universal primers were added in a second PCR round performed with the Phusion High-Fidelity PCR Kit. Paired-end sequencing of TCR libraries was carried out on the Illumina HiSeq X Ten platform at a read length of 151 bp. In the paper's pipeline: Cutadapt was used to discard reads without multiplex PCR primers, PEAR merged the read pairs, and MiXCR with default settings called the CDR3 regions. Shannon entropy measured repertoire diversity, while clonality was calculated as one minus the Shannon entropy divided by the ln of the count of productive unique sequences. Dominant or high-frequency T-cell clones were defined as clonotypes at frequencies of at least 0.5%. TCRdb reran the public reads through fastp at Q25 and MiXCR, keeping productive beta chains. Rows merge per CDR3 protein into single entries with the most common DNA and genes. The V and J calls reflect TCRdb's pipeline rather than the authors' work. The sample records about 4,700 distinct CDR3 sequences, approximately 22% of which are singletons. The ten largest clones add up to approximately 9.9% of the sample.

Genomic DNA extracted from bulk tumor tissue served as TCR template, with 600 ng gDNA amplified per sample. Multiple biopsies per primary tumor were taken during surgery, spaced as far apart as possible within the tumor mass. The study cohort was described as untreated, and the patients were newly diagnosed NSCLC cases having curative surgery. The donor group was made up of roughly 15 newly diagnosed non-small cell lung cancer patients undergoing surgery with curative intent. Resected tumor masses were reviewed by two independent pathologists. Only high-quality DNA and RNA samples were carried forward to sequencing. By sample share, this clonotype is medium-sized (0.01 to 0.1%). Its recognized antigen is unknown. No base quality information exists; no much larger clone differs at one position. The CDR3 runs 15 amino acids, cysteine and phenylalanine included. Here the CDR3 DNA is all that survives: 45 bases in frame from base 1. Clipping removes 7 bases from V and 7 bases from J, with 13 as the unmatched junction base count. CDR1 and CDR2 are read off the germline V gene as MDHEN and SYDVKM.

This receptor was obtained from a man aged 55 to 70 with non-small cell lung cancer. The chain couples TRBV28 to TRBJ2-1; the junction holds 7 bases that match TRBD2. Sequenced input: lung tumor tissue. The sequence in DNA is TGTGCCAGCACCAGAGGACTAGATACTTGGAATGAGCAGTTCTTC. It is translated as CASTRGLDTWNEQFF.